The 30 T cell receptor beta chains in this list originate from one sample, sequenced in a study of cytomegalovirus exposure and HLA in healthy donors. PCR primers comprised 60 Vbeta and 13 Jbeta primers. Only in-frame clones appear in the TCRdb table, and some are missing; sequencing was by immunoSEQ multiplex PCR. This table holds about 190,000 clones, around 77% found once. The sequencing input was PBMCs. The receptors were sampled from a woman aged 18-29 years in good health and CMV-seronegative.

The CDR3 sequence is CASGKGEGAIGYTF. CDR3 in DNA: TGTGCCAGCGGTAAGGGCGAGGGGGCGATTGGCTACACCTTC. The chain recombines TRBV2 with TRBJ1-2; the match to TRBD1 covers 7 bases. J gave up 7 bases and V 8 bases, and 13 bases lay outside the gene matches. Germline CDR1 and CDR2: SNHLY and FYNNEI. This CDR3 contains 14 residues.

The chain has TRBV11-2 and TRBJ1-1, with TRBD1 as a possible D gene (5 bases). The CDR3 runs to 13 residues. CDR1 SGHAT and CDR2 FQNNGV come from the germline V gene. Trimming removed 0 bases from V and 3 bases from J, with 5 bases in between. The CDR3 coding sequence is TGTGCCAGCAGCTTAGAACAGGACACTGAAGCTTTCTTT. It specifies CASSLEQDTEAFF.

This sequence joins TRBV9 and TRBJ2-1; 9 bases align to TRBD2. Trimming removed 0 bases from V and 3 bases from J; junction bases left unmatched: 7. The CDR3 totals 17 residues. Germline-derived CDR1 and CDR2 are SGDLS and YYNGEE. This CDR3 is CASSVGSSGDIYNEQFF. The CDR3 bases are TGTGCCAGCAGCGTAGGCTCTAGCGGGGATATCTACAATGAGCAGTTCTTC. The full variable domain, in which reference TRBV9 and TRBJ2-1 provide the parts outside the CDR3, is DSGVTQTPKHLITATGQRVTLRCSPRSGDLSVYWYQQSLDQGLQFLIQYYNGEERAKGNILERFSAQQFPDLHSELNLSSLELGDSALYFCASSVGSSGDIYNEQFFGPGTRLTVL.

The chain is built from TRBV6-5 and TRBJ2-2; D possibly corresponds to TRBD2 (6 bases). Trimming cost V 0 bases and J 4 bases, with 12 bases left between them. Germline values: CDR1 MNHEY, CDR2 SVGAGI. There are 16 residues in the CDR3. CDR3 in amino acids: CASSYSKGLSTGELFF. The CDR3 DNA reads as TGTGCCAGCAGTTACTCGAAGGGACTGAGCACCGGGGAGCTGTTTTTT.

The rearrangement links TRBV27 to TRBJ2-3; D not certain. Looked up from germline, CDR1 is MNHEY and CDR2 is SMNVEV (reference sequence). This CDR3 contains 14 residues. Trimming stripped 3 bases from V and 6 bases from J, with 13 bases between. CDR3 nucleotides: TGTGCCAGCAGTTTGAGCCTAGTAGAGGATACGCAGTATTTT. Its protein product is CASSLSLVEDTQYF.

The chain has TRBV12-5 and TRBJ1-1; 7 bases fit TRBD1. CDR1 and CDR2 (germline): LGHNT, FRNRAP. The CDR3 extends over 17 amino acids. The trim removed 2 bases at V and 1 base at J, leaving 10 bases unmatched. The CDR3 loop is CASGLTSAGTANTEAFF. DNA for the CDR3: TGTGCTAGTGGTTTGACTTCAGCCGGGACAGCGAACACTGAAGCTTTCTTT.

The chain recombines TRBV6-5 with TRBJ1-2; 10 nucleotides line up with TRBD1. The length of the CDR3 is 13 residues. CDR1 and CDR2 (germline): MNHEY, SVGAGI. With 2 bases clipped from V and 13 bases from J, the junction kept 7 bases outside the gene matches. The CDR3 spells CASSYPGTGEITF. As DNA, the CDR3 is TGTGCCAGCAGTTACCCGGGGACAGGGGAGATCACCTTC.

The chain joins TRBV29-1 to TRBJ2-7; maybe TRBD1 (5 bases). Trimming shortened V by 5 bases and J by 3 bases, and 11 bases separated the two germline ends. Germline assignment: CDR1 SQVTM and CDR2 ANQGSEA. There are 12 residues in the CDR3. This CDR3 is CSVLQGVYEQYF. In nucleotides, the CDR3 is TGCAGCGTTCTGCAAGGGGTCTACGAGCAGTACTTC.

Of note for this clone: Other DNA sequences in the sample encode the same CDR3. The V and J genes are TRBV5-6 and TRBJ1-1; D not certain. Germline assignment: CDR1 SGHDT and CDR2 YYEEEE. There are 14 residues in the CDR3. V lost 0 bases and J lost 0, with 6 bases in between. CDR3 amino acids: CASSLGQVNTEAFF. CDR3 bases: TGTGCCAGCAGCTTGGGGCAGGTGAACACTGAAGCTTTCTTT.

The gene calls are TRBV5-1 and TRBJ1-5, with 9 nucleotides matching TRBD1. Germline V lookup: CDR1 SGHRS, CDR2 YFSETQ. J was trimmed by 0 bases and V by 5 bases; bases with no gene match: 12. The CDR3 has 18 amino acids. CDR3 DNA: TGCGCCAGCAGACCGTTCCCGGGACAGGGTAATAGCAATCAGCCCCAGCATTTT. It encodes CASRPFPGQGNSNQPQHF.

The rearrangement joins TRBV6-5 to TRBJ2-7; D not resolved. Germline V gives CDR1 MNHEY, CDR2 SVGAGI. V was cut by 3 bases and J by 0 bases, with 9 bases left in between. The CDR3 has 14 amino acids. CDR3: CASSYSESSYEQYF. The CDR3 DNA sequence: TGTGCCAGCAGTTATTCCGAGAGCTCCTACGAGCAGTACTTC.

The chain carries TRBV28 and TRBJ1-1; D possibly corresponds to TRBD1 (6 bases). The CDR3 totals 11 residues. The V gene lost 6 bases and the J gene lost 10 bases, with 12 bases spanning the gap. From germline, CDR1 is MDHEN and CDR2 SYDVKM. In DNA form, the CDR3 reads TGTGCCAGCAGCGGACGGACAGCAGCTTTCTTT. Protein: CASSGRTAAFF.

This chain connects TRBV5-4 to TRBJ2-7; the match to TRBD1 covers 10 bases. Trimming took 4 bases from V and 2 from J; bases not matched to a gene: 15. The CDR3 runs 18 residues. The germline V gene encodes CDR1 SGHNT and CDR2 YYREEE (reference sequence). The chain's CDR3 is CASSRAGRQGADTYEQYF. The CDR3 bases are TGTGCCAGCAGCCGCGCTGGCCGACAGGGGGCGGATACCTACGAGCAGTACTTC.

The chain joins TRBV5-1 to TRBJ1-2; 8 bases align to TRBD1. Per the germline V gene, CDR1 is SGHRS and CDR2 is YFSETQ. Germline trimming cut 0 bases from V and 4 bases from J; bases unmatched to any gene: 8. The CDR3 consists of 16 residues. CDR3 nucleotides: TGCGCCAGCAGCTTGGCCGGGACAGGAGAGACCTATGGCTACACCTTC. Protein: CASSLAGTGETYGYTF.

V usage is TRBV2 and J usage is TRBJ2-5; D is unclear. V gave up 3 bases and J gave up 5 bases, with 16 bases separating them. CDR1 is SNHLY and CDR2 is FYNNEI in the germline V gene. The CDR3 is 15 amino acids. The chain's CDR3 is CASSDTIMLLETQYF. The DNA of the CDR3 is TGTGCCAGCAGTGACACAATCATGCTTTTGGAGACCCAGTACTTC.

The gene calls are TRBV5-4 and TRBJ2-7; D is ambiguous. CDR3 length: 16 amino acids. V shed 0 bases and J shed 3 bases, with 16 bases lying between them. Germline lookup yields CDR1 SGHNT and CDR2 YYREEE (reference sequence). CDR3 DNA: TGTGCCAGCAGCTTGGCCGAAGACACCTATTACTACGAGCAGTACTTC. This gives the protein CASSLAEDTYYYEQYF. The entire variable domain, with the rest obtained from reference TRBV5-4 and TRBJ2-7, is as follows: ETGVTQSPTHLIKTRGQQVTLRCSSQSGHNTVSWYQQALGQGPQFIFQYYREEENGRGNFPPRFSGLQFPNYSSELNVNALELDDSALYLCASSLAEDTYYYEQYFGPGTRLTVT.

The chain uses TRBV28 and TRBJ2-6; D uncertain. V lost 3 bases and J lost 2, with 5 bases in between. The CDR3 totals 14 residues. Germline values: CDR1 MDHEN, CDR2 SYDVKM. CDR3 region: CASSFFTGANVLTF. Here the CDR3 DNA reads TGTGCCAGCAGTTTCTTTACTGGGGCCAACGTCCTGACTTTC.

The chain links TRBV7-2 to TRBJ1-2; the match to TRBD1 covers 7 bases. The germline V gene has CDR1 SGHTA and CDR2 FQGNSA. There are 16 residues in the CDR3. J lost 8 bases, V lost 5 bases, and 17 bases had no gene match. The CDR3 DNA is TGTGCCAGCAGCGCACAAATCGCCCTGACAGGGTCGGGCTACACCTTC. Amino acids: CASSAQIALTGSGYTF. The full variable domain, completed using reference TRBV7-2 and TRBJ1-2, is GAGVSQSPSNKVTEKGKDVELRCDPISGHTALYWYRQSLGQGLEFLIYFQGNSAPDKSGLPSDRFSAERTGGSVSTLTIQRTQQEDSAVYLCASSAQIALTGSGYTFGSGTRLTVV.

The chain uses TRBV21-1 and TRBJ2-2; TRBD2, as called in the table, went unchecked against the DNA. TRBV21-1 is described as a pseudogene. The CDR3 runs to 16 residues. CDR3: CASIKWGRGMVGELFF. DNA of the CDR3: TGTGCCAGCATCAAATGGGGCCGGGGGATGGTCGGGGAGCTGTTTTTT.

This rearrangement joins TRBV7-3 to TRBJ2-1, with a tentative D call TRBD2 (6 bases). Germline V gene lookup returns CDR1 SGHTA and CDR2 FQGTGA. This CDR3 has 13 amino acids. The germline V and J ends were trimmed by 5 bases and 5 bases, with 10 bases remaining between them. The CDR3 DNA reads as TGTGCCAGCAGCCCCGGGAGAAACAATGAGCAGTTCTTC. Its translation: CASSPGRNNEQFF.

The gene calls are TRBV15 and TRBJ1-2; D possibly corresponds to TRBD1 (5 bases). Germline V CDR1 and CDR2: LNHNV, YYDKDF (reference sequence). This CDR3 has 14 residues. Trimming stripped 0 bases from V and 6 bases from J, with 11 bases between. The CDR3 sequence: CATSREFQGNGYTF. DNA of the CDR3: TGTGCCACCAGCAGAGAATTCCAGGGCAATGGCTACACCTTC.

V usage is TRBV5-1 and J usage is TRBJ2-3; D is undetermined. V was clipped by 1 base and J by 7 bases, with 10 bases between them. The CDR3 is 13 amino acids. Germline assignment: CDR1 SGHRS and CDR2 YFSETQ. The chain's CDR3 is CASSLSAMNTQYF. CDR3 DNA: TGCGCCAGCAGCTTGTCCGCTATGAATACGCAGTATTTT.

The chain couples TRBV27 to TRBJ2-7; 11 bases map to TRBD2. CDR3 size: 17 residues. V shed 6 bases, J shed 7 bases, and the junction held 17 bases outside the gene matches. Germline loops: CDR1 MNHEY, CDR2 SMNVEV (reference sequence). This CDR3 is CASSAGGLAVQRGEQYF. In DNA form, the CDR3 reads TGTGCCAGCAGCGCCGGGGGACTAGCGGTCCAAAGGGGTGAGCAGTACTTC.

The chain links TRBV7-2 to TRBJ2-7, with D unclear. The V end was cut by 1 base, the J end by 0 bases, with 10 bases between. This CDR3 spans 15 amino acids. CDR1 and CDR2 from the germline V gene are SGHTA and FQGNSA. CDR3 sequence (DNA): TGTGCCAGCAGCTTAGAATCCGTTCGCTCCTACGAGCAGTACTTC. Protein product: CASSLESVRSYEQYF.

This clone was seen only a few times. This CDR3 reads CATAGERRGYTF. In nucleotides, the CDR3 is TGTGCCACCGCGGGTGAACGTCGTGGCTACACCTTC. The V gene is TRBV28, the J gene TRBJ1-2, with D unclear. Germline CDR1 MDHEN, CDR2 SYDVKM. This CDR3 has 12 amino acids. The V gene lost 10 bases and the J gene lost 7 bases, with 16 bases spanning the gap.

This rearrangement joins TRBV28 to TRBJ1-2; D is unclear. Trimming took 7 bases from V and 0 from J, leaving 15 bases between them. The CDR3 contains 15 residues. Looked up from germline, CDR1 is MDHEN and CDR2 is SYDVKM. The CDR3 DNA reads TGTGCCAGCACCTTGGGGAGGAACTCTAACTATGGCTACACCTTC. It translates to CASTLGRNSNYGYTF.

The chain employs TRBV9 and TRBJ2-3, with a weak D call TRBD2 (6 bases). Per germline, CDR1 SGDLS and CDR2 YYNGEE. V was clipped by 3 bases and J by 5 bases, with 16 bases between them. This CDR3 region has 15 residues. The DNA of the CDR3 is TGTGCCAGCAGCGACTCGGATTGGGGAGGAGATACGCAGTATTTT. This gives the protein CASSDSDWGGDTQYF. Full variable domain (rest looked up from reference TRBV9 and TRBJ2-3): DSGVTQTPKHLITATGQRVTLRCSPRSGDLSVYWYQQSLDQGLQFLIQYYNGEERAKGNILERFSAQQFPDLHSELNLSSLELGDSALYFCASSDSDWGGDTQYFGPGTRLTVL.

The rearrangement links TRBV30 to TRBJ2-1, with 8 bases fitting TRBD2. V was clipped by 2 bases and J by 6 bases; unmatched bases: 9. The V gene's germline CDR1 is GTSNPN and CDR2 SVGIG (reference sequence). The CDR3 totals 15 residues. The CDR3 DNA reads TGTGCCTGGAGTCCGATGGCGGGAGGTAGCAATGAGCAGTTCTTC. This gives the protein CAWSPMAGGSNEQFF.

The chain joins TRBV7-8 to TRBJ2-5, with D possibly matching TRBD1 (7 bases). CDR1 SGHVS and CDR2 FQNEAQ come from the germline V gene. Between the trimmed V and J ends, which lost 5 bases and 0 bases, there was a span of 13 bases. CDR3 length: 15 residues. CDR3 residues: CASSPRGRNQETQYF. CDR3 coding DNA: TGTGCCAGCAGCCCCAGGGGGAGGAACCAAGAGACCCAGTACTTC.

The chain carries TRBV9 and TRBJ1-1; D possibly corresponds to TRBD1 (6 bases). The CDR3 extends over 16 amino acids. Germline CDR1 reads SGDLS; CDR2 reads YYNGEE. Deletions cut 2 bases from V and 0 bases from J, with 14 bases between. The chain's CDR3 is CASSVGSEGVNTEAFF. CDR3 bases: TGTGCCAGCAGCGTGGGTAGCGAGGGGGTGAACACTGAAGCTTTCTTT.